These 18 T cell receptor beta chains were all obtained from the same sample, sequenced in a study of blood T cell repertoires in COVID-19. This table comes from immunoSEQ multiplex PCR, and its TCRdb copy is limited to in-frame clones, with some not included. Of approximately 130,000 clones in the sample, around 78% were seen once. Sequenced sample: peripheral blood. Source of these receptors: a human donor in a cohort sampled during active COVID-19.

The rearrangement joins TRBV6-5 to TRBJ2-7, with D perhaps matching TRBD2 (6 bases). Trimming stripped 6 bases from V and 6 bases from J, with 18 bases between. From germline, CDR1 is MNHEY and CDR2 SVGAGI. CDR3 length equals 14 residues. The chain's CDR3 is CASSNSGSPREQYF. CDR3 bases: TGTGCCAGCAGCAATAGCGGTTCCCCCCGCGAGCAGTACTTC.

V is TRBV7-9 and J is TRBJ1-2; TRBD1 matches at 10 bases. This CDR3 region has 15 residues. The germline gives CDR1 SEHNR, CDR2 FQNEAQ (reference sequence). J lost 2 bases, V lost 5 bases, and 5 bases had no gene match. CDR3 sequence: CASSPAGQGNYGYTF. Written as DNA, the CDR3 is TGTGCCAGCAGCCCCGCGGGACAGGGGAACTATGGCTACACCTTC.

The gene calls are TRBV5-6 and TRBJ1-4; D perhaps matches TRBD1 (5 bases). With 5 bases removed from V and 7 bases from J, the gap between germline ends came to 12 bases. This CDR3 comprises 13 residues. Germline loops: CDR1 SGHDT, CDR2 YYEEEE. CDR3 nucleotide sequence: TGTGCCAGCAGTCAAGGGGCCGGTGAAAAACTGTTTTTT. Translation gives CASSQGAGEKLFF. The full variable domain, rest sourced from reference TRBV5-6 and TRBJ1-4, is DAGVTQSPTHLIKTRGQQVTLRCSPKSGHDTVSWYQQALGQGPQFIFQYYEEEERQRGNFPDRFSGHQFPNYSSELNVNALLLGDSALYLCASSQGAGEKLFFGSGTQLSVL.

V is TRBV29-1 and J is TRBJ2-1; 8 bases agree with TRBD2. The germline CDR1 and CDR2 sequences are SQVTM and ANQGSEA. The CDR3 runs 14 residues. V was clipped by 6 bases and J by 2 bases; unmatched bases: 6. The CDR3 nucleotides read TGCAGCGTAGGCGGTAGCGGGGCCTACAATGAGCAGTTCTTC. Its protein product is CSVGGSGAYNEQFF.

V is TRBV6-1 and J is TRBJ2-5; 8 bases align to TRBD2. This CDR3 has 16 residues. With 2 bases clipped from V and 1 base from J, the junction kept 6 bases outside the gene matches. The germline V gene encodes CDR1 MNHNS and CDR2 SASEGT. The CDR3 DNA reads as TGTGCCAGCAGTGAATTCAGCGGGGGCTTCCAAGAGACCCAGTACTTC. Protein product: CASSEFSGGFQETQYF.

The chain couples TRBV6-5 to TRBJ1-3; the D is unclear. The CDR3 covers 15 residues. Germline V CDR1 and CDR2: MNHEY, SVGAGI. V shed 6 bases and J shed 2 bases, with 14 bases lying between them. This CDR3 reads CASRQGRETGNTIYF. CDR3 DNA: TGTGCCAGCAGACAAGGGCGGGAAACTGGAAACACCATATATTTT.

The genes are TRBV4-2 and TRBJ2-5; TRBD2 matches at 8 bases. Germline V lookup: CDR1 LGHNA, CDR2 YNFKEQ. The CDR3 has 20 amino acids. The J segment lost 5 bases and the V segment lost 1 base, leaving 21 bases of the junction unmatched. CDR3 DNA: TGTGCCAGCAGCCAAGGAGGGTCGCGGGGGGCACCTTGGGAGGAGGAGACCCAGTACTTC. This codes for CASSQGGSRGAPWEEETQYF.

This chain uses TRBV11-2 with TRBJ2-3, with 13 bases matching TRBD2. V shed 3 bases, J shed 0 bases, and the junction held 3 bases outside the gene matches. In germline, CDR1 is SGHAT, CDR2 FQNNGV. This CDR3 region has 17 residues. The CDR3 is CASSLGLAGISTDTQYF. CDR3 in DNA: TGTGCCAGCAGCTTGGGACTAGCGGGGATTAGCACAGATACGCAGTATTTT.

This chain uses TRBV28 with TRBJ1-1, with D perhaps TRBD1 (5 bases). The CDR3 runs 13 residues. Trimming removed 4 bases from V and 5 bases from J, with 11 bases in between. Germline V gene lookup returns CDR1 MDHEN and CDR2 SYDVKM. CDR3 bases: TGTGCCAGCAGTTACAGCGGGGGGACTGAAGCTTTCTTT. Translating it yields CASSYSGGTEAFF.

The rearrangement links TRBV2 to TRBJ2-3; possibly TRBD2 for D (6 bases). The CDR3 runs 12 residues. The germline gives CDR1 SNHLY, CDR2 FYNNEI. V was pared by 7 bases and J by 4 bases, with 9 bases between. CDR3 DNA sequence: TGTGCCAGCAAGTGGGGGGCAGATACGCAGTATTTT. Residues: CASKWGADTQYF.

The chain recombines TRBV28 with TRBJ1-1; possible D gene TRBD1, 5 bases. Trimming took 3 bases from V and 4 from J, leaving 12 bases between them. CDR3 size: 14 residues. The germline V gene has CDR1 MDHEN and CDR2 SYDVKM. The CDR3 nucleotides read TGTGCCAGCAGTTTGTCGGGACTGATCACTGAAGCTTTCTTT. Translation: CASSLSGLITEAFF.

CDR3 amino acids: CASSLEGNTEAFF. CDR3 coding DNA: TGTGCCAGCAGCTTGGAGGGGAACACTGAAGCTTTCTTT. The chain combines TRBV7-9 with TRBJ1-1; D is ambiguous. Trimming pared 3 bases from V and 1 base from J, leaving 6 bases between. Looked up from germline, CDR1 is SEHNR and CDR2 is FQNEAQ (reference sequence). The CDR3 is 13 amino acids.

The J gene is TRBJ2-1, the V gene TRBV3-1 (or the pseudogene TRBV3-2); 10 bases align to TRBD1. Germline V CDR1 and CDR2: LGHDT, YNNKEL (reference sequence). This CDR3 has 15 residues. Trimming took 5 bases from V and 3 from J; bases not matched to a gene: 4. CDR3 nucleotide sequence: TGTGCCAGCAGCGAGACAGGGGGCTTCTACAATGAGCAGTTCTTC. Its translation is CASSETGGFYNEQFF.

The chain joins TRBV24-1 to TRBJ2-5; D gene uncertain. The CDR3 runs 15 residues. Trimming pared 3 bases from V and 3 bases from J, leaving 13 bases between. Germline values: CDR1 KGHDR, CDR2 SFDVKD. CDR3: CATSDPGLPKETQYF. The DNA of the CDR3 is TGTGCCACCAGTGATCCGGGTCTCCCAAAAGAGACCCAGTACTTC.

The chain is built from TRBV6-1 and TRBJ2-3; D not resolved. This CDR3 has 15 residues. CDR1 is MNHNS and CDR2 is SASEGT in the germline V gene. Trimming stripped 1 base from V and 0 bases from J, with 8 bases between. The CDR3 DNA reads as TGTGCCAGCAGTGAAGAATGGGCTAGCACAGATACGCAGTATTTT. Amino acids: CASSEEWASTDTQYF.

This chain's CDR3 is CASSPRDFLMRTDTQYF. CDR3 DNA: TGTGCCAGCAGCCCCCGGGACTTTCTCATGCGGACAGATACGCAGTATTTT. The chain combines TRBV7-8 with TRBJ2-3; D is possibly TRBD2 (6 bases). Germline V CDR1 and CDR2: SGHVS, FQNEAQ. V was trimmed by 5 bases and J by 3 bases, leaving 21 bases between them. The CDR3 runs 17 residues. Variable domain in full (rest from reference TRBV7-8 and TRBJ2-3): GAGVSQSPRYKVAKRGQDVALRCDPISGHVSLFWYQQALGQGPEFLTYFQNEAQLDKSGLPSDRFFAERPEGSVSTLKIQRTQQEDSAVYLCASSPRDFLMRTDTQYFGPGTRLTVL.

This chain uses TRBV28 with TRBJ2-7, with D tentatively TRBD1 (6 bases). Germline CDR1 and CDR2: MDHEN and SYDVKM. Trimming left V 6 bases short and J 3 bases short, with 9 bases between. This CDR3 has 12 amino acids. DNA for the CDR3: TGTGCCAGCAGGACAGGTCTCTACGAGCAGTACTTC. It translates to CASRTGLYEQYF.

The rearrangement joins TRBV27 to TRBJ2-7; possibly TRBD1 for D (6 bases). V was shortened by 3 bases and J by 0 bases, with 12 bases between the two germline ends. Germline loops: CDR1 MNHEY, CDR2 SMNVEV (reference sequence). The CDR3 is 15 amino acids. The CDR3 DNA is TGTGCCAGCAGTTTCCTCGACAGGAGCTCCTACGAGCAGTACTTC. Encoded protein: CASSFLDRSSYEQYF.